Presented here are 9 T cell receptor beta chains from one specimen sequenced in a study of cytomegalovirus exposure and HLA in healthy donors. The primer mix had 60 Vbeta and 13 Jbeta primers. Clones were sequenced by immunoSEQ multiplex PCR, and TCRdb holds only the in-frame ones, with some missing. In the table there are about 120,000 clones, about 78% of which are singletons. The sequenced sample was PBMCs. Receptors were obtained from a woman aged 30 to 39 in good health and CMV-seropositive.

V and J are TRBV11-1 and TRBJ1-1; possible D gene TRBD1, 6 bases. The CDR3 totals 15 residues. Between the trimmed V and J ends, which lost 5 bases and 0 bases, there was a span of 13 bases. CDR1 and CDR2 from the germline V gene are SGHAT and FQDESV (reference sequence). The CDR3 loop is CASSPPGTLNTEAFF. CDR3 nucleotide sequence: TGTGCCAGCAGCCCCCCCGGGACATTGAACACTGAAGCTTTCTTT.

The genes are TRBV7-3 and TRBJ2-3, with TRBD2 as a possible D gene (6 bases). V lost 3 bases, J lost 3 bases, and 7 bases lay in between. The CDR3 totals 13 residues. CDR1 is SGHTA and CDR2 is FQGTGA in the germline V gene. DNA for the CDR3: TGTGCCAGCAGCTTGGGGGGAACAGATACGCAGTATTTT. This translates into CASSLGGTDTQYF.

The rearrangement joins TRBV4-1 to TRBJ1-1; tentative D call: TRBD1 (6 bases). The germline gives CDR1 MGHRA, CDR2 YSYEKL. The CDR3 covers 16 residues. V was pared by 0 bases and J by 1 base, with 12 bases between. For the CDR3, the DNA is TGCGCCAGCAGCCAAGAACGGGGGGGGGCGAACACTGAAGCTTTCTTT. This sequence encodes CASSQERGGANTEAFF.

The J gene is TRBJ2-5, the V gene TRBV5-1; 7 bases align to TRBD1. The better agreement between TRBJ2-7 and the DNA end casts doubt on the J call. This CDR3 has 16 residues. CDR1 is SGHRS and CDR2 is YFSETQ in the germline V gene. The CDR3 spells CASSLTTGFGSYEQYF. The DNA for the CDR3 is TGCGCCAGCAGCTTGACGACAGGGTTCGGCTCCTACGAGCAGTACTTC.

This clone came up once. The CDR3 is CASNRSGYGYTF. In DNA form, the CDR3 reads TGTGCCAGCAACCGCAGCGGGTATGGCTACACCTTC. This sequence joins TRBV6-1 and TRBJ1-2; D is unclear. Trimming removed 7 bases from V and 5 bases from J, with 11 bases in between. The germline V gene has CDR1 MNHNS and CDR2 SASEGT. The CDR3 is 12 amino acids.

J is TRBJ1-1 and V is TRBV7-9; D unclear. This CDR3 spans 15 amino acids. Trimming stripped 2 bases from V and 1 base from J, with 11 bases between. From germline, CDR1 is SEHNR and CDR2 FQNEAQ (reference sequence). CDR3: CASSLFMGENTEAFF. CDR3 coding DNA: TGTGCCAGCAGCTTATTTATGGGAGAGAACACTGAAGCTTTCTTT.

CDR3: CASSRLDREAFF. DNA for the CDR3: TGTGCCAGCAGCCGACTAGATCGCGAAGCTTTCTTT. The chain recombines TRBV25-1 with TRBJ1-1; D gene ambiguous. Looked up from germline, CDR1 is MGHDK and CDR2 is SYGVNS. This CDR3 is 12 amino acids long. V was trimmed by 6 bases and J by 8 bases, leaving 13 bases between them.

This chain joins TRBV5-4 and TRBJ1-1; 7 bases align to TRBD1. This CDR3 contains 14 residues. J gave up 1 base and V 4 bases, and 4 bases lay outside the gene matches. Germline V gene data show CDR1 as SGHNT and CDR2 as YYREEE (reference sequence). The CDR3 protein is CASSPDRRNTEAFF. CDR3 coding DNA: TGTGCCAGCAGCCCGGACAGGAGGAACACTGAAGCTTTCTTT.

This chain joins TRBV7-2 and TRBJ2-7; 11 bases fit TRBD1. With V trimmed by 5 bases and J by 4 bases, 7 bases remained unmatched. Germline CDR1 is SGHTA and CDR2 is FQGNSA. This CDR3 has 15 amino acids. This CDR3 reads CASSPGQGVSYEQYF. The CDR3 DNA sequence: TGTGCCAGCAGCCCGGGACAGGGGGTCTCTTACGAGCAGTACTTC.